The next 2 T cell receptor beta chains were all read from a single sample in a study of stem cell transplantation in POMP-related autoinflammatory disease. Study outcomes and limitations: Patients with PRAID showed a restricted number of unique TRB V-J gene pairings. PRAID patients trended toward lower TRB diversity and higher clonality in all analyzed T-cell subsets.

The repertoire was sequenced with immunoSEQ multiplex PCR; TCRdb's copy has only in-frame clones and lacks some. Of 9,500 to 14,000 clones in the sample, around nine tenths were seen once. No cognate antigen is known for these TCRs. The starting material was CD8+ T cells from PBMCs, obtained before stem cell transplantation. The origin of the receptors is a human donor with POMP-related autoinflammation and immune dysregulation (PRAID).

J is TRBJ1-2 and V is TRBV27, with 7 bases that match TRBD1. The CDR3 runs 18 residues. In germline, CDR1 is MNHEY, CDR2 SMNVEV (reference sequence). V shed 4 bases and J 0 bases; nucleotides not matched to a gene: 14. Here the CDR3 DNA reads TGTGCCAGCAGTTCCCTGACAGGGACAAACCTAGCTAACTATGGCTACACCTTC. It codes for CASSSLTGTNLANYGYTF.

The gene calls are TRBV4-1 and TRBJ2-1; D ambiguous. Germline V gene lookup returns CDR1 MGHRA and CDR2 YSYEKL. The V end lost 1 base, the J end lost 10 bases, and 11 bases lay between the germline ends. This CDR3 is 13 amino acids long. The CDR3 protein is CASSQAPFWEQFF. The CDR3 DNA reads TGCGCCAGCAGCCAAGCCCCCTTTTGGGAGCAGTTCTTC.